This entry describes one TCR beta chain. Produced via immunoSEQ multiplex PCR; TCRdb's table is partial and in-frame only. The profile shows about 180,000 clones, roughly four fifths of them singletons. V trimming: 3 bases; J trimming: 3 bases; junction bases outside the gene matches: 11. Germline CDR1 and CDR2: SEHNR and FQNEAQ (reference sequence). This CDR3 comprises 17 residues. This specimen belongs to a study of blood T cell repertoires in COVID-19. As for the study in general: Some COVID-19 samples were acute and others convalescent; all came from the United States, Italy and Spain. Sample material is recorded as cDNA or gDNA derived from T cells, B-cell-depleted T cells, or PBMCs.

Input material: peripheral blood. The chain combines TRBV7-9 with TRBJ2-3, with 8 bases fitting TRBD1. This clonotype originated in a woman aged 70-85 years with COVID-19, enrolled during active disease. Here the CDR3 DNA reads TGTGCCAGCAGCTTCGTACGACAGGGGCGAGGGACAGATACGCAGTATTTT. Translation gives CASSFVRQGRGTDTQYF.